The 6 T cell receptor beta chains listed next were all sequenced from one sample in a study of blood T cell repertoires in COVID-19. Sequencing used immunoSEQ multiplex PCR; TCRdb keeps in-frame clones, though not all of them. The profile shows 150,000 to 250,000 clones, 80% to 85% of them singletons. The sample consisted of PBMCs or T cells enriched from blood (not recorded which). The receptors were gathered from a man between 40 and 49 years old who had recovered from COVID-19.

The chain links TRBV7-8 to TRBJ1-1; D gene unclear. This CDR3 contains 16 residues. CDR1 is SGHVS and CDR2 is FQNEAQ in the germline V gene. V was shortened by 6 bases and J by 1 base, with 18 bases between the two germline ends. The CDR3 spells CASRTGSLSQNTEAFF. The CDR3 DNA is TGTGCCAGCAGGACTGGGAGCCTTTCCCAGAACACTGAAGCTTTCTTT.

The gene calls are TRBV10-2 and TRBJ1-5; D perhaps matches TRBD1 (6 bases). This CDR3 spans 14 amino acids. Per the germline V gene, CDR1 is WSHSY and CDR2 is SAAADI. In nucleotides, the CDR3 is TGCGCAGGAGGGGGGGAACCTAGCAATCAGCCCCAGCATTTT. This encodes CAGGGEPSNQPQHF.

The V gene is TRBV27, the J gene TRBJ1-1; the D gene is possibly TRBD1 (5 bases). Per germline, CDR1 MNHEY and CDR2 SMNVEV (reference sequence). V lost 6 bases and J lost 6, with 23 bases in between. This CDR3 is 16 amino acids long. Written as DNA, the CDR3 is TGTGCCAGCAGCCCTCGACCTCTCTCTGGAGGGGCTGAAGCTTTCTTT. It codes for CASSPRPLSGGAEAFF.

This sequence joins TRBV7-8 and TRBJ2-7; D not resolved. V gave up 3 bases and J gave up 1 base, with 10 bases separating them. The CDR3 extends over 14 amino acids. Germline V CDR1 and CDR2: SGHVS, FQNEAQ. The CDR3 DNA follows: TGTGCCAGCAGCTTCGTCAGACAATCCTACGAGCAGTACTTC. Its translation is CASSFVRQSYEQYF.

This clone appeared a single time. The gene calls are TRBV5-1 and TRBJ1-1; D gene uncertain. The CDR3 is 11 residues long. Trimming took off 4 bases at V and 6 bases at J, with 7 bases between the two ends. Germline CDR1 SGHRS, CDR2 YFSETQ. CDR3 nucleotides: TGCGCCAGCAGCGCCGAGGCTGAAGCTTTCTTT. Protein product: CASSAEAEAFF.

The CDR3 is CASSKSGQHNEKLFF. The CDR3 coding sequence is TGTGCCAGCAGCAAAAGCGGGCAGCATAATGAAAAACTGTTTTTT. V usage is TRBV21-1 and J usage is TRBJ1-4. TRBV21-1 is classified as a pseudogene. This CDR3 comprises 15 residues.